This T cell receptor beta chain was captured by sequencing in a study of cytomegalovirus exposure and HLA in healthy donors (dated by TCRdb to 2016 to 2017). In terms of the full investigation: In an earlier analysis of 587 of the donors, 276 Gb of sequence data and 100 million or so unique TCR beta sequences from approximately 180 million T cells were reported. About 300 gigabases of sequencing data and around 80 million unique TCR sequences made up an early release that covered 500 to 650 HLA-typed donors. Among the approximately 400 genotyped donors, about 83% belonged to the genetic ancestry cluster associated with self-reported Caucasian donors. The study aimed to test whether cataloging public T cell receptors could reveal signatures of past pathogen exposure. The study profiled the T cell repertoires of about 640 subjects by immunosequencing and related them to cytomegalovirus serostatus. Besides the first cohort of 666 subjects, a separate validation cohort made up of around 120 different subjects was used. The study combined high-throughput TCR immunosequencing, statistical association of individual TCRs with disease status, and machine learning to predict cytomegalovirus infection status. In a later analysis, previously published TCR beta repertoires from 500 to 750 donors were re-analyzed and high-resolution HLA genotyping was added so that TCR occurrence patterns could be studied. In the later analysis, no new phenotypic data were used to find candidate immune exposures; instead, reliance was placed on TCR beta sequences and their occurrence across donors. An earlier analysis of fewer than 700 of the donors applied high-throughput TCR beta sequencing to assess whether each TCR beta V gene segment acted as functional or pseudogenic. Donor age, sex, ethnicity and CMV serostatus were compiled together with the repertoire data. Genome-wide SNP genotypes for about three fifths of the roughly 700 donors were used in a later genetic analysis, which treated that subset as a discovery cohort. Every discovery cohort repertoire had been produced on one sequencing platform. HLA typing covered class I and class II loci at four-digit resolution. Typing coverage varied by locus: roughly 620-640 donors for A, B, C, DRB1 and DQB1; roughly 510 for DQA1; about 570 for DPA1; roughly 450 for DPB1. About five DR-DQ haplotypes were handled as single units for association and clustering, since linkage in the cohort was strong. Among some 400 genotyped donors of the cohort, an average of approximately 240,000 unique TCR beta nucleotide sequences were sequenced per donor, roughly 18% of them non-productive. On the study overall, not on this receptor specifically: Across donors, most TCR sequences were observed very rarely, whereas some public TCRs were present in many individuals. Correlated functional status among segregating V segments might be attributable to linkage disequilibrium, but an unknown experimental factor could not be ruled out. When HLA alleles, especially DR and DQ, strongly co-occurred, attributing TCR associations to individual alleles was difficult. In an earlier analysis of under 600 of the donors, most TCR beta V segments were observed in productive rearrangements about 90% or about 30% of the time, broadly matching IMGT annotations. According to a later analysis, most CMV-associated TCR beta chains appeared to be HLA-restricted, and the HLA associations seemed to be driven largely by CMV exposure. A later analysis found that HLA-associated TCR beta chains were more clonally expanded and had lower generation probabilities than equally common non-associated chains. An association between a missense DCLRE1C variant and V-gene and J-gene trimming of TCR beta chains was found in a later genetic analysis and replicated in an independent cohort. A later genetic analysis reported fewer N-insertions in productive TCRs among donors in an Asian-associated ancestry cluster than the roughly 670-donor mean. The study listed approximately 150 TCR beta chains as associated with cytomegalovirus. The only immune exposure information available for the cohort was CMV serostatus. The cohort was sequenced for TCR beta chains only, and without alpha or paired-chain data the features that could be detected were limited. The classifier was reported to diagnose cytomegalovirus status with high specificity and sensitivity in both the original cohort and the validation cohort. In a later analysis, some 17,000 TCR beta sequences were associated with specific HLA alleles at a false discovery rate of 0.05. Because some donors lacked HLA typing at each locus, the association tests relied only on the typed subset. A later analysis reported that several top co-occurrence clusters appeared linked to parvovirus B19, influenza, CMV and Epstein-Barr virus. According to a later analysis, TCR association rates differed among HLA loci, with DRB1 alleles showing the most associated TCRs and HLA-C alleles showing the fewest. Over 15 rarely observed V segments, including chromosome 9 orphons, were excluded from the earlier analysis of several hundred of the donors because counts were too low. The authors suggested that the approach could potentially be extended to other disease states and immunological phenotypes. Three of the identified cytomegalovirus-associated TCR beta chains were confirmed in vitro to be specific for cytomegalovirus antigens. A cluster of highly shared sequence variants was judged likely to be a technical artifact of the sequencing pipeline. Presence/absence analyses assumed roughly uniform sequencing depth across donors, an assumption that may not hold. Because the 87-base-pair reads could not distinguish some IMGT-functional V segments, including TRBV6-2 and TRBV6-3, those segments were excluded. A further reported finding was that TCR beta sequences accurately predicted the HLA-A and HLA-B alleles for most subjects in the first cohort.

Reading the germline V gene gives CDR1 LGHNA and CDR2 YSLEER. Ends trimmed: V by 3 bases, J by 4 bases; bases unmatched to a gene: 8. Measured from the cysteine to the phenylalanine, the CDR3 is 16 residues long. Of all the DNA, just the CDR3 is kept, 48 bases in frame from base 1. The library was produced with the immunoSEQ multiplex PCR assay. The multiplex PCR relied on a mix of 60 forward primers for TCR Vbeta segments and 13 reverse primers for TCR Jbeta segments. A multiplex PCR assay on genomic DNA amplified the CDR3 region of rearranged TCR beta genes. The Illumina HiSeq System was used to sequence the amplified TCR beta libraries as 87-base-pair reads. Regarding the original processing steps: A later analysis tallied around 80 million unique TCR beta chains across the 700 or so repertoires, and approximately 12 million of those chains were shared by two or more donors. Raw reads were error-corrected and collapsed into unique sequences by a nearest-neighbor algorithm in which closely related sequences were merged to remove PCR and sequencing errors. To assign V, D and J gene segments, CDR3 sequences were aligned to IMGT reference sequences. For a sequence to be retained, a match of at least six nucleotides to both a V gene segment and a J gene segment was required. A rearrangement counted as productive if the CDR3 had no stop codons and remained in frame with V and J, and every other rearrangement counted as non-productive. Following IMGT convention, CDR3 was defined as the stretch from the second conserved V-encoded cysteine to the conserved J-encoded phenylalanine. Sequences without an unambiguous match to a single V gene segment were excluded from the earlier analysis of almost 600 of the donors. An earlier analysis of 587 of the donors called V segments functional above 56.7% productive rearrangements and segregating when the between-donor standard deviation exceeded 5%. A statistical classification framework was built for diagnosing cytomegalovirus status from the catalog of TCR beta chain sequences. A later analysis assigned V and J genes by comparing TCR nucleotide sequences with IMGT/GENE-DB human TR gene sequences. The TCRdist pipeline was used in a later analysis to assign CDR3 sequences and most-parsimonious VDJ recombination scenarios. A later analysis defined each TCR beta chain by its CDR3 amino acid sequence plus V-gene family, and excluded reads lacking a unique V-gene family. In a later analysis, 450 to 600 highly shared, low-generation-probability nucleotide sequences were removed to address suspected cross-contamination and a sequencing artifact. In a later analysis, a clonal expansion index for each public chain was calculated from normalized within-repertoire ranks of inferred template counts. A later analysis computed generation probabilities with a VDJ recombination model fitted to out-of-frame rearrangements, and checked the results against IGoR. A later analysis scored TCR-TCR, TCR-HLA and TCR-CMV co-occurrence with hypergeometric tests, applying a repertoire-size bias correction to TCR pairs. In a later analysis, false discovery rates were estimated by permuting HLA or CMV assignments 20 times. In a later analysis, co-occurring TCRs were grouped using DBSCAN, and TCRdist sequence similarity was added for clustering within HLA-allele-positive subsets. For co-occurrence clustering, repertoires with fewer than 30,000 or more than 120,000 public chains were excluded, along with 4 to 6 repertoires with anomalous nucleotide sharing. The immuneACCESS repertoire file appears here via TCRdb, limited to in-frame rearrangements. These files lack a portion of the clones; in checked studies, under half of the deficit traces to unresolved V genes, and the cause of the others is not known. That table gives V, J and clone size, and the DNA gave D and trimming. The sample table contains around 200,000 clones; only one count was recorded for approximately 82% of them. The ten largest make up over 0.5% of the sample.

For this clone: The clone's antigen remains unknown. Per-base quality was not reported, and no clone a single base away is much larger than it.

The cohort consisted of 666 healthy bone marrow donors. At the time of sampling, every cohort member was nominally healthy, though immune exposures that went unrecorded were likely present. The donor tested CMV seronegative, placing the donor among the 350 or so seronegative members of the cohort. Every donor gave a peripheral blood sample, and the peripheral blood mononuclear cells from that sample were used for TCR beta sequencing. Genomic DNA extraction from the blood cell samples was performed with the Qiagen DNeasy Blood Extraction Kit. The sequence links TRBV4-3 to TRBJ1-4; TRBD1 fits 7 bases in the junction. The source material was PBMCs. This TCR derives from a woman between 35 and 50 years old in good health and CMV-seronegative. The DNA is as follows: TGCGCCAGCAGCCAGGAACAGGGGCCCATTAATGAAAAACTGTTTTTT. Translated, this gives CASSQEQGPINEKLFF.